The 10 T cell receptor beta chains given below trace back to one sample, sequenced in a study of blood T cell repertoires in COVID-19. Only in-frame clones appear in the TCRdb table, and some are missing; sequencing was by immunoSEQ multiplex PCR. The sample carries about 200,000 clones, around 80% recorded once. Sequencing input: peripheral blood. Every receptor here comes from a woman between 70 and 85 years old with acute or convalescent COVID-19.

This chain joins TRBV28 and TRBJ1-5; 9 bases are a match to TRBD1. With 6 bases clipped from V and 3 bases from J, the junction kept 6 bases outside the gene matches. The CDR3 totals 15 residues. Germline V gene data show CDR1 as MDHEN and CDR2 as SYDVKM. The CDR3 sequence is CASSKGQGNNQPQHF. CDR3 in DNA: TGTGCCAGCAGCAAGGGACAGGGCAACAATCAGCCCCAGCATTTT. Full variable domain (remainder filled in from reference TRBV28 and TRBJ1-5): DVKVTQSSRYLVKRTGEKVFLECVQDMDHENMFWYRQDPGLGLRLIYFSYDVKMKEKGDIPEGYSVSREKKERFSLILESASTNQTSMYLCASSKGQGNNQPQHFGDGTRLSIL.

This clone was counted a single time. The chain uses TRBV19 and TRBJ1-1; TRBD1 might be the D (5 bases). Trimming cost V 9 bases and J 1 base, with 12 bases left between them. This CDR3 comprises 13 residues. Germline V gene lookup returns CDR1 LNHDA and CDR2 SQIVND (reference sequence). Here the CDR3 DNA reads TGTGCCAGCGGGGGACGTAGGAACACTGAAGCTTTCTTT. This gives the protein CASGGRRNTEAFF.

This clone was observed a few times. The rearrangement links TRBV2 to TRBJ2-5, with a tentative D call TRBD2 (7 bases). V lost 8 bases, J lost 3 bases, and 19 bases lay in between. The germline gives CDR1 SNHLY, CDR2 FYNNEI. CDR3 length: 15 residues. CDR3 DNA sequence: TGTGCCAGCGAAGGGGCCAGGGGACTAAAAGAGACCCAGTACTTC. It is translated as CASEGARGLKETQYF.

J is TRBJ1-5 and V is TRBV20-1, with D tentatively TRBD1 (5 bases). Looked up from germline, CDR1 is DFQATT and CDR2 is SNEGSKA (reference sequence). CDR3 size: 19 residues. V was trimmed by 3 bases and J by 5 bases, leaving 29 bases between them. CDR3 amino acids: CSASTVRAITKGRYQPQHF. The DNA of the CDR3 is TGCAGTGCTAGTACTGTCAGGGCAATAACCAAAGGGCGATATCAGCCCCAGCATTTT.

The V and J genes are TRBV7-9 and TRBJ1-3; a weak D match, TRBD1 (5 bases). The V end lost 4 bases, the J end lost 3 bases, and 13 bases lay between the germline ends. The CDR3 loop spans 15 amino acids. The germline V gene encodes CDR1 SEHNR and CDR2 FQNEAQ (reference sequence). CDR3 DNA: TGTGCCAGCAGCTCAAGCCTGACAGTTGGAAACACCATATATTTT. This gives the protein CASSSSLTVGNTIYF.

Points on this clone: This sample also contains other DNA sequences that code for the same CDR3. The rearrangement links TRBV5-1 to TRBJ2-1, with D tentatively TRBD2 (5 bases). Trimming left V 2 bases short and J 8 bases short, with 11 bases between. CDR1 SGHRS and CDR2 YFSETQ come from the germline V gene. The CDR3 contains 13 residues. Here the CDR3 DNA reads TGCGCCAGCAGCTTACCAGAGGGCGATGAGCAGTTCTTC. Translated, it gives CASSLPEGDEQFF.

V is TRBV2 and J is TRBJ2-1, with 9 bases that match TRBD2. V dropped 7 bases and J dropped 5; count of bases not matched to a gene: 9. The CDR3 runs to 15 residues. CDR1 and CDR2 (germline): SNHLY, FYNNEI. The CDR3 bases are TGTGCCAGCACAATAGCGGGAGCCGGGAACAATGAGCAGTTCTTC. Translated, it gives CASTIAGAGNNEQFF.

The chain combines TRBV5-1 with TRBJ1-4; D possibly corresponds to TRBD1 (6 bases). Per germline, CDR1 SGHRS and CDR2 YFSETQ. The V and J ends lost 4 bases and 2 bases respectively, with 9 bases between them. There are 14 residues in the CDR3. CDR3 sequence (DNA): TGCGCCAGCAGCCATGGACAGACTAATGAAAAACTGTTTTTT. As protein: CASSHGQTNEKLFF.

The chain is built from TRBV7-9 and TRBJ2-3; TRBD2 might be the D (6 bases). This CDR3 has 13 amino acids. Germline-derived CDR1 and CDR2 are SEHNR and FQNEAQ (reference sequence). Between the trimmed V and J ends, which lost 4 bases and 4 bases, there was a span of 9 bases. The CDR3 coding sequence is TGTGCCAGCAGCTCATCGGGGGCAGATACGCAGTATTTT. It specifies CASSSSGADTQYF.

About this clone: The sample contains more than one DNA sequence encoding this CDR3. V and J are TRBV5-1 and TRBJ2-5; 7 bases are a match to TRBD1. Germline-derived CDR1 and CDR2 are SGHRS and YFSETQ. V gave up 5 bases and J gave up 5 bases; unmatched junction bases: 3. This CDR3 contains 12 residues. The CDR3 is CASSWDSETQYF. The DNA of the CDR3 is TGCGCCAGCAGTTGGGACAGTGAGACCCAGTACTTC.